The 31 T cell receptor beta chains below come from one sample, sequenced in a study of shared clonotypes between healthy human individuals. Clones were sequenced by immunoSEQ multiplex PCR, and TCRdb holds only the in-frame ones, with some missing. Altogether roughly 86,000 clones are present, over 60% being singletons, with the ten largest covering 50%. Sequences were obtained from memory CD8+ T cells sorted from blood. Subset: CD45RO+ cells pooled with CCR7-negative TemRA cells. The receptors stem from a man in his thirties or forties in good health.

The J gene is TRBJ2-1, the V gene TRBV4-2, with TRBD2 matching 7 bases. With 4 bases clipped from V and 8 bases from J, the junction kept 14 bases outside the gene matches. Germline V lookup: CDR1 LGHNA, CDR2 YNFKEQ. This CDR3 has 16 residues. The DNA for the CDR3 is TGTGCCAGCAGCCCCGAGGCGTCGGGAGGTCGAGATGAGCAGTTCTTC. This translates into CASSPEASGGRDEQFF.

The chain has TRBV11-2 and TRBJ2-5, with TRBD1 as a possible D gene (7 bases). V was pared by 1 base and J by 2 bases, with 17 bases between. This CDR3 contains 17 residues. Per the germline V gene, CDR1 is SGHAT and CDR2 is FQNNGV. The CDR3, as DNA: TGTGCCAGCAGCTTAGGGGGGGCCACAGGGGCACAAGAGACCCAGTACTTC. Translation gives CASSLGGATGAQETQYF.

V is TRBV7-9 and J is TRBJ2-2; D not certain. With 8 bases removed from V and 3 bases from J, the gap between germline ends came to 16 bases. Per the germline V gene, CDR1 is SEHNR and CDR2 is FQNEAQ (reference sequence). The CDR3 consists of 15 residues. CDR3 in DNA: TGTGCCAGCGGGCCACCTCACTTTTACACCGGGGAGCTGTTTTTT. Translation: CASGPPHFYTGELFF. Using reference TRBV7-9 and TRBJ2-2 for the parts outside the CDR3, the full variable domain is DTGVSQNPRHKITKRGQNVTFRCDPISEHNRLYWYRQTLGQGPEFLTYFQNEAQLEKSRLLSDRFSAERPKGSFSTLEIQRTEQGDSAMYLCASGPPHFYTGELFFGEGSRLTVL.

The chain joins TRBV4-2 to TRBJ2-6; D is perhaps TRBD2 (6 bases). Germline CDR1 LGHNA, CDR2 YNFKEQ. V was trimmed by 4 bases and J by 2 bases, leaving 12 bases between them. This CDR3 is 16 amino acids long. DNA of the CDR3: TGTGCCAGCAGCCGAACCCTAGCGACTGGGGCCAACGTCCTGACTTTC. Its protein is CASSRTLATGANVLTF.

In its sample, this clone was seen a few times. The chain is built from TRBV2 and TRBJ1-3; D is unclear. Germline V gene sequence: CDR1 SNHLY, CDR2 FYNNEI. V was trimmed by 4 bases and J by 1 base, leaving 8 bases between them. The length of the CDR3 is 14 residues. The CDR3 bases are TGTGCCAGCAGTGGAGGGTTTTCTGGAAACACCATATATTTT. It is translated as CASSGGFSGNTIYF.

This clone was counted between two and nine times. V usage is TRBV27 and J usage is TRBJ2-1; 9 nucleotides match TRBD1. The CDR3 totals 15 residues. J was trimmed by 4 bases and V by 3 bases; bases with no gene match: 4. CDR1 MNHEY and CDR2 SMNVEV come from the germline V gene (reference sequence). The CDR3 DNA reads as TGTGCCAGCAGTTTGGGGACAGGGTTGTACAATGAGCAGTTCTTC. Amino acid sequence: CASSLGTGLYNEQFF.

This chain connects TRBV5-4 to TRBJ1-2; D call uncertain. Germline V gene data show CDR1 as SGHNT and CDR2 as YYREEE (reference sequence). CDR3 length: 14 amino acids. With 0 bases removed from V and 0 bases from J, the gap between germline ends came to 6 bases. CDR3: CASSLEWANYGYTF. The CDR3 DNA reads as TGTGCCAGCAGCTTGGAATGGGCTAACTATGGCTACACCTTC.

The chain couples TRBV5-4 to TRBJ2-1, with D unresolved. CDR1 and CDR2 from the germline V gene are SGHNT and YYREEE (reference sequence). CDR3 length: 12 amino acids. Trimming took 4 bases from V and 8 from J, leaving 10 bases between them. CDR3 loop: CASSPGYDEQFF. The CDR3 DNA reads as TGTGCCAGCAGCCCCGGGTACGATGAGCAGTTCTTC.

The chain combines TRBV5-4 with TRBJ2-5; D gene unclear. The CDR3 covers 13 residues. Germline V gene data show CDR1 as SGHNT and CDR2 as YYREEE (reference sequence). V was shortened by 0 bases and J by 3 bases, with 6 bases between the two germline ends. CDR3 sequence: CASSLVGKETQYF. CDR3 bases: TGTGCCAGCAGCTTGGTTGGGAAAGAGACCCAGTACTTC.

DNA for the CDR3: TGTGCCAGCAGCCGAGGGGCAGGGGCCACCGGGGAGCTGTTTTTT. As protein: CASSRGAGATGELFF. V gene TRBV7-9 combines with J gene TRBJ2-2; a possible D gene is TRBD1 (6 bases). V lost 5 bases, J lost 4 bases, and 14 bases lay in between. The germline V gene has CDR1 SEHNR and CDR2 FQNEAQ (reference sequence). The CDR3 sequence is 15 residues long.

This sequence joins TRBV27 and TRBJ2-7; 9 bases map to TRBD2. The junction had 6 bases not matched to a gene; V was cut back by 8 bases and J by 1 base. There are 14 residues in the CDR3. Germline CDR1 is MNHEY and CDR2 is SMNVEV (reference sequence). CDR3 bases: TGTGCCAGCCTTGAAACTAGCGGGTCCTACGAGCAGTACTTC. Its translation: CASLETSGSYEQYF.

The chain has TRBV4-1 and TRBJ2-7; no clear D gene. CDR1 is MGHRA and CDR2 is YSYEKL in the germline V gene. The CDR3 has 13 residues. Trimming removed 0 bases from V and 7 bases from J, with 10 bases in between. CDR3 sequence reads: CASSQDLGWEQYF. CDR3 nucleotides: TGCGCCAGCAGCCAAGATCTAGGGTGGGAGCAGTACTTC.

This clone was seen just once. In the same sample, other DNA sequences code for this CDR3. The chain recombines TRBV4-3 with TRBJ1-5; D uncertain. V was pared by 0 bases and J by 0 bases, with 6 bases between. CDR3 length equals 15 residues. In germline, CDR1 is LGHNA, CDR2 YSLEER. CDR3 coding DNA: TGCGCCAGCAGCCAAGATCGCAATAGCAATCAGCCCCAGCATTTT. It is translated as CASSQDRNSNQPQHF.

The CDR3 coding sequence is TGTGCCAGTAGTATTTGGGATTCGTCAGCGGGAGGCGGCACCGGGGAGCTGTTTTTT. It is translated as CASSIWDSSAGGGTGELFF. The chain combines TRBV19 with TRBJ2-2, with 9 positions matching TRBD2. Trimming took 3 bases from V and 4 from J; bases not matched to a gene: 15. The length of the CDR3 is 19 residues. Looked up from germline, CDR1 is LNHDA and CDR2 is SQIVND (reference sequence). Based on the CDR3 plus reference TRBV19 and TRBJ2-2, the full variable domain is DGGITQSPKYLFRKEGQNVTLSCEQNLNHDAMYWYRQDPGQGLRLIYYSQIVNDFQKGDIAEGYSVSREKKESFPLTVTSAQKNPTAFYLCASSIWDSSAGGGTGELFFGEGSRLTVL.

The rearrangement uses TRBV30 and TRBJ1-4, with 11 bases fitting TRBD1. Germline V CDR1 and CDR2: GTSNPN, SVGIG (reference sequence). The V gene end was trimmed by 4 bases and the J gene end by 5 bases; junction bases not matched to a gene: 9. This CDR3 has 16 amino acids. The CDR3 coding sequence is TGTGCCTGGACCCCCGGGACAGGGGGTCCAAATGAAAAACTGTTTTTT. This translates into CAWTPGTGGPNEKLFF.

This clone was seen many times. The chain couples TRBV9 to TRBJ2-1, with 14 bases lining up with TRBD2. In germline, CDR1 is SGDLS, CDR2 YYNGEE. With 0 bases clipped from V and 0 bases from J, the junction kept 8 bases outside the gene matches. The CDR3 is 20 residues long. CDR3 residues: CASSVEGGTSGSHSYNEQFF. DNA for the CDR3: TGTGCCAGCAGCGTAGAAGGGGGGACTAGCGGGAGCCACTCCTACAATGAGCAGTTCTTC.

The genes are TRBV5-1 and TRBJ2-7; D is uncertain. Per the germline V gene, CDR1 is SGHRS and CDR2 is YFSETQ. V was shortened by 4 bases and J by 2 bases, with 10 bases between the two germline ends. CDR3 size: 13 residues. The DNA for the CDR3 is TGCGCCAGCAGCGCCCGACCAGCCTACGAGCAGTACTTC. Translating gives CASSARPAYEQYF. Complete variable domain (other parts from reference TRBV5-1 and TRBJ2-7): KAGVTQTPRYLIKTRGQQVTLSCSPISGHRSVSWYQQTPGQGLQFLFEYFSETQRNKGNFPGRFSGRQFSNSRSEMNVSTLELGDSALYLCASSARPAYEQYFGPGTRLTVT.

The table lists this clone with many counts. This rearrangement joins TRBV27 to TRBJ2-7; the D gene is possibly TRBD2 (5 bases). The CDR3 is 12 amino acids. Trimming cost V 5 bases and J 5 bases, with 10 bases left between them. Per the germline V gene, CDR1 is MNHEY and CDR2 is SMNVEV (reference sequence). The CDR3 DNA is TGTGCCAGCAGTCCCGGGGTTGACGAGCAGTACTTC. It is translated as CASSPGVDEQYF.

The chain links TRBV4-1 to TRBJ1-2; TRBD1 is a possible D gene (5 bases). Germline CDR1 is MGHRA and CDR2 is YSYEKL. Trimming took off 1 base at V and 7 bases at J, with 13 bases between the two ends. This CDR3 has 14 residues. For the CDR3, the DNA is TGCGCCAGCAGCCAAGTCCGACAGTCACTTGGCTACACCTTC. Its protein product is CASSQVRQSLGYTF.

This clone has a handful of counts. The chain links TRBV5-1 to TRBJ2-1; 10 bases line up with TRBD2. The trim removed 1 base at V and 4 bases at J, leaving 5 bases unmatched. Per germline, CDR1 SGHRS and CDR2 YFSETQ. CDR3 size: 16 residues. The CDR3 loop reads CASSLSPSGSYNEQFF. The CDR3 DNA reads as TGCGCCAGCAGCTTGAGTCCTAGCGGGAGTTACAATGAGCAGTTCTTC.

This clone has more than one count but fewer than ten. The rearrangement uses TRBV11-2 and TRBJ2-1; D is uncertain. Trimming took 5 bases from V and 0 from J, leaving 11 bases between them. Germline CDR1 reads SGHAT; CDR2 reads FQNNGV. This CDR3 is built from 15 residues. CDR3 sequence reads: CASSAIRSSYNEQFF. CDR3 in DNA: TGTGCCAGCAGCGCCATCAGGAGCTCCTACAATGAGCAGTTCTTC.

The chain uses TRBV28 and TRBJ1-2; maybe TRBD1 (6 bases). The CDR3 is made up of 17 amino acids. From germline, CDR1 is MDHEN and CDR2 SYDVKM. V was pared by 4 bases and J by 3 bases, with 21 bases between. The CDR3, as DNA: TGTGCCAGCAGTTGGGGGGGCGCCCAAACACTCGACTATGGCTACACCTTC. This translates into CASSWGGAQTLDYGYTF.

As DNA, the CDR3 is TGTGCCGGAGGGCTAAGGGAAAAACTGTTTTTT. It codes for CAGGLREKLFF. V and J are TRBV5-3 and TRBJ1-4; D uncertain. TRBV5-3 is an ORF, with its function uncertain. The CDR3 is 11 amino acids. Trimming took off 10 bases at V and 8 bases at J, with 12 bases between the two ends.

This clone was recorded only once. J is TRBJ1-5 and V is TRBV5-5; tentatively, D is TRBD1 (6 bases). Germline assignment: CDR1 SGHKS and CDR2 YYEKEE (reference sequence). This CDR3 spans 16 amino acids. Trimming removed 3 bases from V and 2 bases from J, with 15 bases in between. CDR3 in amino acids: CASSSLPRQGNQPQHF. In DNA, the CDR3 is TGTGCCAGCAGCTCCCTCCCCCGACAGGGCAATCAGCCCCAGCATTTT. The full variable domain, with the rest looked up from reference TRBV5-5 and TRBJ1-5, is DAGVTQSPTHLIKTRGQQVTLRCSPISGHKSVSWYQQVLGQGPQFIFQYYEKEERGRGNFPDRFSARQFPNYSSELNVNALLLGDSALYLCASSSLPRQGNQPQHFGDGTRLSIL.

V gene TRBV9 combines with J gene TRBJ2-2; D is uncertain. Germline values: CDR1 SGDLS, CDR2 YYNGEE. V was clipped by 0 bases and J by 7 bases, with 7 bases between them. The CDR3 is 13 amino acids. CDR3: CASSVGSIGELFF. CDR3 sequence (DNA): TGTGCCAGCAGCGTAGGGAGTATCGGGGAGCTGTTTTTT.

The chain employs TRBV4-3 and TRBJ2-6; D is uncertain. The CDR3 length is 16 residues. Germline V lookup: CDR1 LGHNA, CDR2 YSLEER. V was shortened by 0 bases and J by 0 bases, with 6 bases between the two germline ends. CDR3 in DNA: TGCGCCAGCAGCCAAGACTACAACTCTGGGGCCAACGTCCTGACTTTC. It specifies CASSQDYNSGANVLTF.

This clone was counted a single time. This chain uses TRBV2 with TRBJ2-1; 7 bases align to TRBD2. V was clipped by 2 bases and J by 2 bases; unmatched bases: 0. This CDR3 region has 14 residues. Germline CDR1 reads SNHLY; CDR2 reads FYNNEI. CDR3 amino acids: CASSELAAYNEQFF. The CDR3, as DNA: TGTGCCAGCAGTGAACTAGCGGCCTACAATGAGCAGTTCTTC.

In this sample, this clone turned up a few times. The chain carries TRBV5-5 and TRBJ2-1, with a tentative D call TRBD1 (5 bases). Per germline, CDR1 SGHKS and CDR2 YYEKEE (reference sequence). V was pared by 5 bases and J by 0 bases, with 12 bases between. The CDR3 consists of 15 residues. As DNA, the CDR3 is TGTGCCAGCAGTTCGGACATCGTCTCCTACAATGAGCAGTTCTTC. Translated, it gives CASSSDIVSYNEQFF.

This clone was seen a few times. V usage is TRBV25-1 and J usage is TRBJ2-1; 8 bases match TRBD1. Germline lookup yields CDR1 MGHDK and CDR2 SYGVNS. The CDR3 runs to 13 residues. V dropped 2 bases and J dropped 6; count of bases not matched to a gene: 0. CDR3 amino acids: CASSEDRGNEQFF. The CDR3 bases are TGTGCCAGCAGTGAAGACAGGGGCAATGAGCAGTTCTTC.

This clone turned up a few times. The V and J genes are TRBV7-2 and TRBJ2-3; the match to TRBD2 covers 10 bases. Trimming cost V 5 bases and J 5 bases; bases outside gene matches: 7. CDR3 length: 15 residues. The germline V gene encodes CDR1 SGHTA and CDR2 FQGNSA. The CDR3, as DNA: TGTGCCAGCAGCCCCACTAGCGGGATTGTAGATACGCAGTATTTT. It encodes CASSPTSGIVDTQYF.

CDR3 in amino acids: CASSSRAYEQYF. CDR3 DNA: TGTGCCAGTAGTTCAAGAGCCTACGAGCAGTACTTC. The J gene is TRBJ2-7, the V gene TRBV19; D is unresolved. Germline values: CDR1 LNHDA, CDR2 SQIVND (reference sequence). Between the trimmed V and J ends, which lost 5 bases and 2 bases, there was a span of 7 bases. The CDR3 spans 12 residues.